Listed below are T cell receptor beta chains from one sample, sequenced in a study of shared clonotypes between healthy human individuals. Here immunoSEQ multiplex PCR was the method, and the copy in TCRdb shows in-frame clones only, minus some. There are about 2.3 million clones in the sample; 80% to 95% occur only once, and 0.39% lies in the top ten. The sequencing sample was made of naive CD4+ T cells from PBMCs. The origin of the receptors is a man between 18 and 35 years old in good health. Some clones in this sample may be carry-over from other donors' samples. The CDR3 runs from the conserved cysteine through the conserved F or W. Fields, in order: D gene, J gene, V gene, CDR3 length, clone size, CDR3 protein, CDR3 DNA. The D gene is left open where the match is weak. Clone sizes are given selectively: once, few, many, or a class where the clone is expanded.

d_gene: .; j_gene: TRBJ2-3; v_gene: TRBV5-4; len: 12; abundance: .; CDR3aa: CASSLDTDTQYF; CDR3nt: TGTGCCAGCAGCTTAGACACAGATACGCAGTATTTT
d_gene: .; j_gene: TRBJ2-2; v_gene: TRBV7-9; len: 15; abundance: .; CDR3aa: CASRWSGTNTGELFF; CDR3nt: TGTGCCAGCAGGTGGAGCGGAACCAACACCGGGGAGCTGTTTTTT
d_gene: .; j_gene: TRBJ2-1; v_gene: TRBV11-3; len: 13; abundance: .; CDR3aa: CASSLAWAAEQFF; CDR3nt: TGTGCCAGCAGCTTAGCATGGGCAGCTGAGCAGTTCTTC
d_gene: TRBD1; j_gene: TRBJ2-7; v_gene: TRBV7-2; len: 14; abundance: .; CDR3aa: CASSQRTGVYEQYF; CDR3nt: TGTGCCAGCAGCCAGAGGACAGGGGTTTACGAGCAGTACTTC
d_gene: TRBD1; j_gene: TRBJ2-2; v_gene: TRBV30; len: 15; abundance: .; CDR3aa: CAWSAGTGWAGELFF; CDR3nt: TGTGCCTGGAGTGCTGGGACAGGGTGGGCCGGGGAGCTGTTTTTT
d_gene: .; j_gene: TRBJ2-1; v_gene: TRBV5-1; len: 18; abundance: .; CDR3aa: CASSQRASGRGMGGEQFF; CDR3nt: TGCGCCAGCAGCCAAAGGGCCTCGGGAAGGGGAATGGGAGGTGAGCAGTTCTTC
d_gene: TRBD2; j_gene: TRBJ2-3; v_gene: TRBV29-1; len: 15; abundance: .; CDR3aa: CSVGGGTSAPDTQYF; CDR3nt: TGCAGCGTTGGGGGGGGGACTAGCGCACCAGATACGCAGTATTTT
d_gene: .; j_gene: TRBJ2-7; v_gene: TRBV4-1; len: 14; abundance: .; CDR3aa: CASGSTGQSYEQYF; CDR3nt: TGCGCCAGCGGATCAACAGGGCAGTCCTACGAGCAGTACTTC
d_gene: .; j_gene: TRBJ2-2; v_gene: TRBV10-3; len: 15; abundance: .; CDR3aa: CAISASGVDTGELFF; CDR3nt: TGTGCCATCAGTGCTTCAGGAGTCGACACCGGGGAGCTGTTTTTT
d_gene: .; j_gene: TRBJ2-7; v_gene: TRBV10-3; len: 14; abundance: .; CDR3aa: CAISETGASPEQYF; CDR3nt: TGTGCCATCAGTGAAACGGGGGCCTCCCCCGAGCAGTACTTC
d_gene: .; j_gene: TRBJ1-1; v_gene: TRBV30; len: 13; abundance: few; CDR3aa: CAWSAQPNTEAFF; CDR3nt: TGTGCCTGGAGTGCACAGCCGAACACTGAAGCTTTCTTT
d_gene: .; j_gene: TRBJ1-1; v_gene: TRBV7-9; len: 16; abundance: .; CDR3aa: CASSPRGGTLDTEAFF; CDR3nt: TGTGCCAGCAGCCCCCGGGGGGGGACGTTGGACACTGAAGCTTTCTTT
d_gene: .; j_gene: TRBJ1-1; v_gene: TRBV11-2; len: 15; abundance: .; CDR3aa: CASSTLPRGGTEAFF; CDR3nt: TGTGCCAGCAGCACCCTTCCCAGGGGCGGAACTGAAGCTTTCTTT
d_gene: .; j_gene: TRBJ1-6; v_gene: TRBV29-1; len: 13; abundance: .; CDR3aa: CSVSYDRNSPLHF; CDR3nt: TGCAGCGTTTCTTATGACCGTAATTCACCCCTCCACTTT
d_gene: .; j_gene: TRBJ2-3; v_gene: TRBV9; len: 16; abundance: .; CDR3aa: CASSVGTSHSTDTQYF; CDR3nt: TGTGCCAGCAGCGTTGGTACTAGCCATAGCACAGATACGCAGTATTTT
d_gene: TRBD2; j_gene: TRBJ2-1; v_gene: TRBV5-1; len: 14; abundance: .; CDR3aa: CASSLVVSGNEQFF; CDR3nt: TGCGCCAGCAGCTTGGTGGTTAGCGGGAATGAGCAGTTCTTC
d_gene: .; j_gene: TRBJ1-4; v_gene: TRBV30; len: 12; abundance: few; CDR3aa: CACQPAKEKLFF; CDR3nt: TGTGCCTGTCAACCGGCGAAGGAAAAACTGTTTTTT
d_gene: .; j_gene: TRBJ2-5; v_gene: TRBV11-1; len: 18; abundance: .; CDR3aa: CASSLGQGNLGLQETQYF; CDR3nt: TGTGCCAGCAGCTTAGGGCAGGGAAACCTTGGGCTCCAGGAGACCCAGTACTTC
d_gene: .; j_gene: TRBJ2-1; v_gene: TRBV7-9; len: 15; abundance: once; CDR3aa: CASSLSILSGNEQFF; CDR3nt: TGTGCCAGCAGCTTAAGTATCCTCTCCGGCAATGAGCAGTTCTTC
d_gene: .; j_gene: TRBJ1-2; v_gene: TRBV7-9; len: 16; abundance: .; CDR3aa: CASSSPKETANGIYTF; CDR3nt: TGTGCCAGCAGCTCACCGAAAGAGACTGCTAATGGGATATACACCTTC
d_gene: .; j_gene: TRBJ1-5; v_gene: TRBV6-1; len: 15; abundance: .; CDR3aa: CASSAPHRGNQPQHF; CDR3nt: TGTGCCAGCAGTGCCCCGCACAGGGGCAATCAGCCCCAGCATTTT
d_gene: TRBD2; j_gene: TRBJ2-1; v_gene: TRBV7-8; len: 16; abundance: .; CDR3aa: CASSLGPGGPGNEQFF; CDR3nt: TGTGCCAGCAGCTTAGGTCCGGGAGGGCCCGGCAATGAGCAGTTCTTC
d_gene: .; j_gene: TRBJ2-5; v_gene: TRBV27; len: 16; abundance: .; CDR3aa: CASSLLGRGLSETQYF; CDR3nt: TGTGCCAGCAGTTTACTTGGCAGGGGTCTGTCAGAGACCCAGTACTTC